Listed here are 31 T cell receptor beta chains from one sample, sequenced in a study of cytomegalovirus exposure and HLA in healthy donors. 60 Vbeta and 13 Jbeta primers were used in PCR. Using immunoSEQ multiplex PCR, the repertoire was profiled, and TCRdb retains in-frame clones only, with some absent. Listed are about 79,000 clones; about 5% falls within the top ten. The sequencing input was PBMCs. The receptors were sampled from a man in his thirties or forties in good health and CMV-seronegative.

The chain couples TRBV18 to TRBJ2-7; a possible D gene is TRBD1 (5 bases). Between the trimmed V and J ends, which lost 4 bases and 1 base, there was a span of 11 bases. The CDR3 extends over 14 amino acids. CDR1 and CDR2 (germline): KGHSH, LQKENI. CDR3 coding DNA: TGTGCCAGCTCACTCTTTGACAGTTCCTACGAGCAGTACTTC. Residues: CASSLFDSSYEQYF.

The chain employs TRBV5-4 and TRBJ1-1; D ambiguous. V was shortened by 1 base and J by 3 bases, with 7 bases between the two germline ends. CDR1 SGHNT and CDR2 YYREEE come from the germline V gene (reference sequence). The length of the CDR3 is 13 residues. The CDR3 DNA reads TGTGCCAGCAGCTTGCCACTTTACACTGAAGCTTTCTTT. It specifies CASSLPLYTEAFF.

The chain employs TRBV4-2 and TRBJ1-5, with 9 bases lining up with TRBD1. CDR1 is LGHNA and CDR2 is YNFKEQ in the germline V gene. The CDR3 has 15 amino acids. V was pared by 3 bases and J by 7 bases, with 7 bases of the junction left unmatched. CDR3 bases: TGTGCCAGCAGCCATACCACAGGGGGCAGACAGCCCCAGCATTTT. Translating it yields CASSHTTGGRQPQHF.

The chain is built from TRBV4-1 and TRBJ1-1; D remains ambiguous. Germline loops: CDR1 MGHRA, CDR2 YSYEKL. Trimming pared 1 base from V and 5 bases from J, leaving 17 bases between. CDR3 length: 16 amino acids. Here the CDR3 reads CASSQAAGVYWTEAFF. CDR3 nucleotide sequence: TGCGCCAGCAGCCAAGCGGCCGGGGTATACTGGACTGAAGCTTTCTTT.

The rearrangement links TRBV4-2 to TRBJ2-5, with 8 bases fitting TRBD2. With V trimmed by 4 bases and J by 11 bases, 21 bases remained unmatched. CDR3 size: 17 residues. Germline CDR1 and CDR2: LGHNA and YNFKEQ. CDR3 region: CASSPMGREAFKGEQYF. As DNA, the CDR3 is TGTGCCAGCAGCCCCATGGGGCGGGAGGCATTCAAGGGGGAGCAGTACTTC.

This sequence joins TRBV9 and TRBJ1-5, with D unclear. The length of the CDR3 is 14 residues. V was cut by 0 bases and J by 3 bases, with 7 bases left in between. The germline V gene has CDR1 SGDLS and CDR2 YYNGEE. CDR3 DNA: TGTGCCAGCAGCGTAGGGGCCACCAATCAGCCCCAGCATTTT. Protein sequence: CASSVGATNQPQHF.

The DNA of the CDR3 is TGTGCCAGCAGCAAGGGGTCCCCCACAGATACGCAGTATTTT. The encoded protein is CASSKGSPTDTQYF. The J gene is TRBJ2-3, the V gene TRBV7-3; TRBD1 might be the D (5 bases). The V end lost 5 bases, the J end lost 2 bases, and 11 bases lay between the germline ends. The CDR3 totals 14 residues. Germline V CDR1 and CDR2: SGHTA, FQGTGA.

With regard to this clone: One end of the junction varies from germline; a read error may be responsible. CDR3 DNA sequence: TGTGCCAGCAGTGACGCCCCTAGCGATGAACAGTTCTTC. Amino acids: CASSDAPSDEQFF. J is TRBJ2-1 and V is TRBV6-4; D perhaps matches TRBD2 (6 bases). CDR3 length: 13 amino acids. CDR1 and CDR2 (germline): MRHNA, SNTAGT.

V usage is TRBV7-9 and J usage is TRBJ1-4; D unclear. Per germline, CDR1 SEHNR and CDR2 FQNEAQ (reference sequence). The CDR3 covers 14 residues. Trimming removed 2 bases at V and 8 bases at J, with 12 bases between. The CDR3 here is CASSLSVGGEKLFF. Here the CDR3 DNA reads TGTGCCAGCAGCTTATCGGTGGGCGGGGAAAAACTGTTTTTT.

V usage is TRBV5-1 and J usage is TRBJ1-2; D is undetermined. The V gene's germline CDR1 is SGHRS and CDR2 YFSETQ. Trimming cost V 0 bases and J 3 bases, with 9 bases left between them. The CDR3 is made up of 14 amino acids. CDR3 sequence reads: CASSLDNSYYGYTF. CDR3 nucleotide sequence: TGCGCCAGCAGCTTGGACAACAGCTACTATGGCTACACCTTC.

The J gene is TRBJ1-5, the V gene TRBV19; a weak D match, TRBD1 (5 bases). Germline V gene lookup returns CDR1 LNHDA and CDR2 SQIVND (reference sequence). There are 17 residues in the CDR3. V was pared by 2 bases and J by 0 bases, with 14 bases between. As DNA, the CDR3 is TGTGCCAGTAGTATAATTAGTCAGGGTCATAGCAATCAGCCCCAGCATTTT. Its translation: CASSIISQGHSNQPQHF. Complete variable domain (other parts from reference TRBV19 and TRBJ1-5): DGGITQSPKYLFRKEGQNVTLSCEQNLNHDAMYWYRQDPGQGLRLIYYSQIVNDFQKGDIAEGYSVSREKKESFPLTVTSAQKNPTAFYLCASSIISQGHSNQPQHFGDGTRLSIL.

This chain connects TRBV7-3 to TRBJ1-1, with no clear D. Germline assignment: CDR1 SGHTA and CDR2 FQGTGA. This CDR3 region has 14 residues. Trimming pared 2 bases from V and 5 bases from J, leaving 12 bases between. The chain's CDR3 is CASSLGGEGTEAFF. The DNA of the CDR3 is TGTGCCAGCAGCTTAGGAGGCGAGGGAACTGAAGCTTTCTTT. Together with reference TRBV7-3 and TRBJ1-1, the CDR3 gives the full variable domain: GAGVSQTPSNKVTEKGKYVELRCDPISGHTALYWYRQSLGQGPEFLIYFQGTGAADDSGLPNDRFFAVRPEGSVSTLKIQRTERGDSAVYLCASSLGGEGTEAFFGQGTRLTVV.

The gene calls are TRBV28 and TRBJ1-5, with TRBD1 as a possible D gene (6 bases). The length of the CDR3 is 15 residues. The V end was cut by 5 bases, the J end by 5 bases, with 16 bases between. The germline CDR1 and CDR2 sequences are MDHEN and SYDVKM. The CDR3 DNA follows: TGTGCCAGCAGTGAGGTACAGGGCCGGGATCAGCCCCAGCATTTT. Translated: CASSEVQGRDQPQHF.

The V gene is TRBV6-1, the J gene TRBJ1-1; TRBD1 might be the D (6 bases). The germline V gene has CDR1 MNHNS and CDR2 SASEGT. V was clipped by 3 bases and J by 4 bases, with 18 bases between them. This CDR3 has 16 amino acids. As DNA, the CDR3 is TGTGCCAGCAGTGACCACAGTACAGGGTCGGGCACTGAAGCTTTCTTT. Its protein is CASSDHSTGSGTEAFF.

The chain has TRBV2 and TRBJ1-2; 7 positions agree with TRBD1. V lost 6 bases and J lost 4; bases outside the gene matches: 8. This CDR3 comprises 14 residues. The germline CDR1 and CDR2 sequences are SNHLY and FYNNEI. The chain's CDR3 is CASSVDRALYGYTF. The CDR3 nucleotides are TGTGCCAGCAGCGTAGACAGGGCCCTCTATGGCTACACCTTC.

The chain links TRBV5-1 to TRBJ2-7; 8 bases fit TRBD1. The CDR3 is 14 amino acids. The germline V gene encodes CDR1 SGHRS and CDR2 YFSETQ. With V trimmed by 3 bases and J by 4 bases, 6 bases remained unmatched. CDR3 DNA sequence: TGCGCCAGCAGCTCTTCAGGGGGCGCGTACGAGCAGTACTTC. It encodes CASSSSGGAYEQYF.

The rearrangement uses TRBV29-1 and TRBJ1-2; 11 bases match TRBD1. Per germline, CDR1 SQVTM and CDR2 ANQGSEA. The CDR3 runs 15 residues. V was pared by 7 bases and J by 4 bases, with 11 bases of the junction left unmatched. CDR3 amino acids: CSAEDRGRRTYGYTF. In DNA form, the CDR3 reads TGCAGCGCTGAGGACAGGGGGCGTAGAACCTATGGCTACACCTTC.

The chain combines TRBV4-2 with TRBJ2-1; D gene uncertain. Germline CDR1 and CDR2: LGHNA and YNFKEQ. The V gene lost 0 bases and the J gene lost 7 bases, with 10 bases spanning the gap. The CDR3 is made up of 14 amino acids. CDR3 in DNA: TGTGCCAGCAGCCAAGAAACCCTGAGGAATGAGCAGTTCTTC. It specifies CASSQETLRNEQFF.

The V and J genes are TRBV6-1 and TRBJ1-2, with 8 bases identical to TRBD1. Per germline, CDR1 MNHNS and CDR2 SASEGT. CDR3 length: 17 amino acids. V dropped 4 bases and J dropped 3; count of bases not matched to a gene: 13. CDR3 residues: CASSGRTGRLGYYGYTF. CDR3 DNA sequence: TGTGCCAGCAGTGGGCGGACAGGGCGCCTCGGGTACTATGGCTACACCTTC.

This chain links TRBV5-4 with TRBJ2-3; a weak D match, TRBD1 (5 bases). The V end lost 4 bases, the J end lost 2 bases, and 11 bases lay between the germline ends. The V gene's germline CDR1 is SGHNT and CDR2 YYREEE (reference sequence). This CDR3 is built from 14 residues. CDR3 nucleotides: TGTGCCAGCAGCGCCGACAGTTACACAGATACGCAGTATTTT. Translating it yields CASSADSYTDTQYF.

The genes are TRBV6-5 and TRBJ1-2; possible D gene TRBD1, 6 bases. Trimming pared 5 bases from V and 4 bases from J, leaving 14 bases between. The CDR3 is 14 amino acids. CDR1 and CDR2 from the germline V gene are MNHEY and SVGAGI. This CDR3 is CASSPWDIGYGYTF. CDR3 DNA: TGTGCCAGCAGTCCCTGGGACATTGGCTATGGCTACACCTTC.

V and J are TRBV5-1 and TRBJ2-7; TRBD1 matches at 9 bases. The germline CDR1 and CDR2 sequences are SGHRS and YFSETQ. CDR3 length equals 13 residues. J lost 6 bases, V lost 4 bases, and 5 bases had no gene match. The CDR3 sequence: CASSIGQGSEQYF. The CDR3, as DNA: TGCGCCAGCAGCATTGGACAGGGGAGCGAGCAGTACTTC.

This sequence joins TRBV6-5 and TRBJ1-2, with D perhaps matching TRBD1 (6 bases). The CDR3 covers 15 residues. Germline values: CDR1 MNHEY, CDR2 SVGAGI. V was trimmed by 7 bases and J by 1 base, leaving 16 bases between them. CDR3 sequence: CASNPTGQNNYGYTF. Here the CDR3 DNA reads TGTGCCAGCAACCCGACCGGACAGAATAACTATGGCTACACCTTC.

V gene TRBV6-1 combines with J gene TRBJ2-5; no definite D call. This CDR3 contains 13 residues. The germline gives CDR1 MNHNS, CDR2 SASEGT. V was shortened by 3 bases and J by 4 bases, with 9 bases between the two germline ends. Written as DNA, the CDR3 is TGTGCCAGCAGTGAGACTCTCCTAGAGACCCAGTACTTC. This codes for CASSETLLETQYF.

The chain recombines TRBV2 with TRBJ1-5; D is perhaps TRBD1 (6 bases). Germline lookup yields CDR1 SNHLY and CDR2 FYNNEI. V lost 7 bases and J 8 bases, leaving 15 bases between the germline ends. The CDR3 runs 13 residues. In DNA, the CDR3 is TGTGCCAGCAAGACAGGACCTTTGGAGCCCCAGCATTTT. It translates to CASKTGPLEPQHF.

The V call is TRBV5-4, the J call TRBJ2-1, with a weak D call TRBD1 (5 bases). The ends were cut back, 1 base at V and 6 bases at J, with 11 bases in the middle. This CDR3 contains 14 residues. Germline values: CDR1 SGHNT, CDR2 YYREEE (reference sequence). CDR3 bases: TGTGCCAGCAGCTTGAATGCAGGGCGCAATGAGCAGTTCTTC. Protein product: CASSLNAGRNEQFF.

The chain employs TRBV6-6 and TRBJ1-1; D gene unclear. The CDR3 contains 12 residues. Per the germline V gene, CDR1 is MNHNY and CDR2 is SVGAGI (reference sequence). V was pared by 8 bases and J by 7 bases, with 14 bases between. The CDR3 DNA reads TGTGCCAGCTATTCCCGAGAGTATGAAGCTTTCTTT. Its protein product is CASYSREYEAFF.

This chain joins TRBV6-6 and TRBJ1-2; tentatively, D is TRBD1 (6 bases). This CDR3 region has 15 residues. Trimming cost V 5 bases and J 0 bases, with 13 bases left between them. Germline CDR1 MNHNY, CDR2 SVGAGI (reference sequence). This chain's CDR3 is CASSPTGQSNYGYTF. In nucleotides, the CDR3 is TGTGCCAGCAGTCCCACCGGACAGTCTAACTATGGCTACACCTTC.

This rearrangement joins TRBV5-4 to TRBJ2-5; D may be TRBD2 (7 bases). The end of the DNA fits TRBJ2-7 better, so the J call may be wrong. The CDR3 extends over 14 amino acids. Germline V CDR1 and CDR2: SGHNT, YYREEE (reference sequence). CDR3 nucleotide sequence: TGTGCCAGCAGAGAAAGGGGGGGGGACTACGAGCAGTACTTC. Translation gives CASRERGGDYEQYF.

This chain uses TRBV6-1 with TRBJ2-7; possible D gene TRBD2, 7 bases. The CDR3 totals 12 residues. Germline assignment: CDR1 MNHNS and CDR2 SASEGT. V lost 8 bases to trimming and J lost 9 bases, with 17 bases between them. CDR3 residues: CASRGDNRRQYF. The CDR3 bases are TGTGCCAGCCGGGGGGACAACCGGAGGCAGTACTTC.

The genes are TRBV30 and TRBJ2-7; maybe TRBD1 (5 bases). V gave up 1 base and J gave up 4 bases, with 11 bases separating them. The CDR3 has 13 residues. Germline V CDR1 and CDR2: GTSNPN, SVGIG (reference sequence). The CDR3 sequence is CAWSAGNLYEQYF. In DNA, the CDR3 is TGTGCCTGGAGTGCAGGGAATCTATACGAGCAGTACTTC.